Sequencing of this T cell receptor beta chain was carried out in a study of graft-versus-host responses after intestinal transplantation. Study-wide context: Each recipient received a multivisceral, liver-intestinal, or isolated intestinal graft. Anti-thymocyte globulin induction preceded roughly 3 years of tacrolimus and steroid maintenance in all recipients. Study results and caveats: Graft-donor T cell macrochimerism coincided with high graft-versus-host to host-versus-graft clonal ratios in allografts.

Libraries were prepared by immunoSEQ multiplex PCR; TCRdb keeps only in-frame clonotypes and omits some of them. The sample consists of around 89,000 clones, about nine tenths of them appearing once. The J segment lost 3 bases and the V segment lost 7 bases, leaving 4 bases of the junction unmatched. Germline loops: CDR1 SEHNR, CDR2 FQNEAQ (reference sequence). The CDR3 consists of 13 residues. Turning to this clone: Its matching antigen is unknown.

Source: unstimulated CD8+ T cells sorted from spleen or lymph node cells, taken before transplant. The clonotype was recovered from a human donor who was the organ donor for an intestinal transplant. The genes are TRBV7-9 and TRBJ2-7; 9 bases line up with TRBD1. CDR3 amino acids: CASTGQGNYEQYF. The CDR3 nucleotides read TGTGCCAGCACCGGACAGGGGAACTACGAGCAGTACTTC.